This T cell receptor beta chain was identified in a study of blood T cell repertoires in COVID-19. Produced via immunoSEQ multiplex PCR; TCRdb's table is partial and in-frame only. The sample includes 120,000 or so clones, 72% of them seen just once. V was pared by 2 bases and J by 7 bases, with 10 bases of the junction left unmatched. Germline-derived CDR1 and CDR2 are MGHRA and YSYEKL. This CDR3 is built from 16 residues. This sequence joins TRBV4-1 and TRBJ2-7; 11 bases are shared with TRBD1. The sequencing input was peripheral blood. This TCR came from a woman in her sixties or seventies with acute or convalescent COVID-19. The CDR3, as DNA: TGCGCCAGCAGCCAACAGCTCCGGGACAGGGGGGGGGAGCAGTACTTC. Translating gives CASSQQLRDRGGEQYF.